The 30 T cell receptor beta chains below come from one sample, sequenced in a study of T-cell reconstitution after alpha-beta-depleted transplantation in children. Unique molecular identifiers tagged the TCRbeta library. Using its own MiXCR run on the PCR reads, TCRdb lists one record per CDR3 protein. The top ten hold about 4% of the sample, which has about 610,000 distinct CDR3 sequences, approximately 10% seen once. The material sequenced was PBMCs from the stem cell graft donor, taken from the stem cell graft. Receptors originate from a human donor who donated a stem cell graft to a child with acute myeloid leukemia.

This clonotype was observed a few times. V gene TRBV5-1 combines with J gene TRBJ1-5; D might be TRBD1 (5 bases). This CDR3 is 15 amino acids long. CDR1 SGHRS and CDR2 YFSETQ come from the germline V gene. V dropped 0 bases and J dropped 5 bases, with 12 bases sitting between them. In DNA, the CDR3 is TGCGCCAGCAGCTTGGGATCCGGGGCAGATCAGCCCCAGCATTTT. It specifies CASSLGSGADQPQHF.

The chain has TRBV14 and TRBJ2-1; D gene ambiguous. Germline assignment: CDR1 SGHDN and CDR2 FVKESK. The CDR3 spans 13 residues. The V end lost 0 bases, the J end lost 6 bases, and 6 bases lay between the germline ends. The CDR3 DNA sequence: TGTGCCAGCAGCCAAGATCCTAGCAATGAGCAGTTCTTC. Its translation is CASSQDPSNEQFF.

This clonotype has a handful of counts. The rearrangement uses TRBV29-1 and TRBJ2-1; possibly TRBD2 for D (6 bases). The germline CDR1 and CDR2 sequences are SQVTM and ANQGSEA. Trimming removed 6 bases from V and 5 bases from J, with 14 bases in between. CDR3 length: 13 amino acids. CDR3 in DNA: TGCAGCGTCGTCGGGACTCGACACAATGAGCAGTTCTTC. Translation: CSVVGTRHNEQFF.

The chain recombines TRBV30 with TRBJ1-5; 7 bases align to TRBD1. CDR3 length: 14 amino acids. The V segment lost 5 bases and the J segment 5 bases; nucleotides outside the gene matches: 9. The V gene's germline CDR1 is GTSNPN and CDR2 SVGIG (reference sequence). Here the CDR3 reads CAWADRPFDQPQHF. As DNA, the CDR3 is TGTGCCTGGGCGGACAGGCCGTTTGATCAGCCCCAGCATTTT.

V and J are TRBV11-2 and TRBJ2-6, with 11 positions matching TRBD2. V lost 7 bases, J lost 0 bases, and 14 bases stayed unmatched. CDR1 is SGHAT, CDR2 FQNNGV, per germline. The length of the CDR3 is 20 residues. Here the CDR3 DNA reads TGTGCCAGCACCCCGAGGGTAGCGGGAGGGGTAGGCTCTGGGGCCAACGTCCTGACTTTC. Translation: CASTPRVAGGVGSGANVLTF.

There are many counts of this clonotype. The V gene is TRBV7-2, the J gene TRBJ2-1; weak D call: TRBD2 (6 bases). The length of the CDR3 is 16 residues. The germline CDR1 and CDR2 sequences are SGHTA and FQGNSA. Between the trimmed V and J ends, which lost 6 bases and 2 bases, there was a span of 17 bases. CDR3 amino acids: CASSLLARGPYNEQFF. The CDR3 coding sequence is TGTGCCAGCAGTCTTCTAGCGCGTGGACCCTACAATGAGCAGTTCTTC.

Only a few counts were recorded for this clonotype. This chain connects TRBV20-1 to TRBJ2-7, with TRBD2 matching over 9 bases. V was clipped by 3 bases and J by 2 bases; unmatched bases: 5. Per the germline V gene, CDR1 is DFQATT and CDR2 is SNEGSKA (reference sequence). This CDR3 is 14 amino acids long. The CDR3: CSARRLAEPYEQYF. CDR3 DNA sequence: TGCAGTGCTAGGAGACTAGCGGAGCCCTACGAGCAGTACTTC.

The chain employs TRBV5-1 and TRBJ1-1; 9 positions match TRBD1. The CDR3 sequence is 14 residues long. Per the germline V gene, CDR1 is SGHRS and CDR2 is YFSETQ. V shed 4 bases and J 7 bases; nucleotides not matched to a gene: 8. The CDR3 reads CASSPTGGSGEAFF. The DNA for the CDR3 is TGCGCCAGCAGCCCTACAGGGGGCTCGGGTGAAGCTTTCTTT.

This chain connects TRBV3-1 to TRBJ1-1; 8 bases map to TRBD1. Germline assignment: CDR1 LGHDT and CDR2 YNNKEL (reference sequence). CDR3 length: 15 residues. J was trimmed by 0 bases and V by 3 bases; bases with no gene match: 3. CDR3 region: CASSQSDRVNTEAFF. CDR3 in DNA: TGTGCCAGCAGCCAGTCGGACAGGGTGAACACTGAAGCTTTCTTT.

The chain uses TRBV20-1 and TRBJ1-2; 9 bases line up with TRBD1. J was trimmed by 4 bases and V by 7 bases; bases with no gene match: 10. Germline V CDR1 and CDR2: DFQATT, SNEGSKA (reference sequence). There are 14 residues in the CDR3. CDR3 protein: CSGLPGQGLYGYTF. In nucleotides, the CDR3 is TGCAGTGGTCTCCCGGGACAGGGCCTCTATGGCTACACCTTC.

The chain links TRBV12-3 or TRBV12-4 to TRBJ2-1; 7 bases fit TRBD2. The V and J ends lost 5 bases and 0 bases, in that order; junction bases with no gene match: 10. The CDR3 has 17 amino acids. The CDR3 protein is CASSLSIGGSSYNEQFF. The CDR3 nucleotides read TGTGCCAGCAGTCTGTCGATCGGGGGGAGCTCCTACAATGAGCAGTTCTTC.

At least ten counts were recorded for this clonotype. CDR3 nucleotide sequence: TGCAGTGCTAGAGAGGGATTACTTAACAATGAGCAGTTCTTC. The encoded protein is CSAREGLLNNEQFF. The rearrangement uses TRBV20-1 and TRBJ2-1; D uncertain. Trimming took 0 bases from V and 5 from J, leaving 11 bases between them. This CDR3 has 14 amino acids. The germline V gene has CDR1 DFQATT and CDR2 SNEGSKA (reference sequence).

This clonotype was found many times. This chain links TRBV28 with TRBJ2-7; 10 nucleotides match TRBD1. Germline lookup yields CDR1 MDHEN and CDR2 SYDVKM. CDR3 length equals 16 residues. V shed 4 bases and J 2 bases; nucleotides not matched to a gene: 8. CDR3 protein: CASSSPGTGATYEQYF. The CDR3 bases are TGTGCCAGCAGTTCCCCCGGGACAGGGGCTACCTACGAGCAGTACTTC.

This clonotype was counted ten times or more. The rearrangement joins TRBV7-2 to TRBJ2-3, with a possible D match to TRBD2 (5 bases). Trimming cost V 1 base and J 4 bases, with 12 bases left between them. CDR1 and CDR2 (germline): SGHTA, FQGNSA. This CDR3 has 15 amino acids. CDR3 residues: CASSLVLAMADTQYF. CDR3 sequence (DNA): TGTGCCAGCAGCTTAGTTCTAGCTATGGCAGATACGCAGTATTTT.

This clonotype was counted ten times or more. The chain employs TRBV18 and TRBJ2-7; TRBD1 aligns across 7 bases. Losses at the gene ends were 5 bases for V and 2 bases for J; bases not matched to a gene: 3. This CDR3 region has 13 residues. CDR1 is KGHSH, CDR2 LQKENI, per germline. CDR3 in amino acids: CASSADRAYEQYF. The CDR3 DNA sequence: TGTGCCAGCTCAGCCGACAGGGCCTACGAGCAGTACTTC.

The gene calls are TRBV5-1 and TRBJ2-3; the D gene is possibly TRBD1 (6 bases). CDR3 size: 16 residues. Between the trimmed V and J ends, which lost 3 bases and 0 bases, there was a span of 14 bases. Germline V CDR1 and CDR2: SGHRS, YFSETQ. CDR3: CASSSEGGYSTDTQYF. In nucleotides, the CDR3 is TGCGCCAGCAGCTCGGAAGGGGGTTATAGCACAGATACGCAGTATTTT.

The chain combines TRBV20-1 with TRBJ1-2; 8 bases align to TRBD1. CDR3 size: 14 residues. The J segment lost 2 bases and the V segment lost 5 bases, leaving 7 bases of the junction unmatched. Per germline, CDR1 DFQATT and CDR2 SNEGSKA (reference sequence). CDR3 protein: CSALTTGANYGYTF. DNA of the CDR3: TGCAGTGCTTTGACGACAGGGGCCAACTATGGCTACACCTTC.

This clonotype was found many times. The chain carries TRBV29-1 and TRBJ2-1, with D perhaps matching TRBD1 or TRBD2 (5 bases each). The CDR3 length is 14 residues. The V gene lost 5 bases and the J gene lost 7 bases, with 18 bases spanning the gap. Germline CDR1 reads SQVTM; CDR2 reads ANQGSEA. The CDR3 is CSVPAGTYGNEQFF. DNA for the CDR3: TGCAGCGTTCCGGCAGGGACCTATGGGAATGAGCAGTTCTTC.

The table lists this clonotype with many counts. The V call is TRBV20-1, the J call TRBJ2-1; 14 bases fit TRBD2. The CDR3 contains 16 residues. Germline V gene data show CDR1 as DFQATT and CDR2 as SNEGSKA (reference sequence). After removal of 1 base from V and 4 bases from J, the junction contained 3 bases not matched to a gene. The CDR3 is CSARGGLAGVYNEQFF. The CDR3 DNA follows: TGCAGTGCTAGAGGGGGACTAGCGGGAGTGTACAATGAGCAGTTCTTC.

This clonotype was seen ten or more times. V gene TRBV12-3 or TRBV12-4 combines with J gene TRBJ2-3; D not certain. Trimming stripped 8 bases from V and 1 base from J, with 19 bases between. The CDR3 is 16 amino acids. The CDR3 region is CASSKRASPGTDTQYF. The CDR3 DNA reads as TGTGCCAGCTCAAAACGGGCTAGTCCCGGCACAGATACGCAGTATTTT.

This clonotype was seen a few times. The chain uses TRBV20-1 and TRBJ2-7, with 10 positions matching TRBD1. V was pared by 1 base and J by 3 bases, with 9 bases of the junction left unmatched. Germline CDR1 and CDR2: DFQATT and SNEGSKA (reference sequence). The CDR3 totals 16 residues. The CDR3 DNA reads as TGCAGTGCTAGAGTCTCAAGGGACAGGGGCTTCTACGAGCAGTACTTC. Amino acids: CSARVSRDRGFYEQYF.

This sequence joins TRBV20-1 and TRBJ2-7; D possibly corresponds to TRBD2 (5 bases). CDR1 and CDR2 (germline): DFQATT, SNEGSKA (reference sequence). The length of the CDR3 is 14 residues. V was cut by 7 bases and J by 0 bases, with 16 bases left in between. The CDR3 DNA is TGCAGTGTGCCGGTGCGGGTCGGCTCCTACGAGCAGTACTTC. Translation: CSVPVRVGSYEQYF.

This clonotype was detected once. V usage is TRBV28 and J usage is TRBJ2-1, with 9 nucleotides matching TRBD2. Losses at the gene ends were 6 bases for V and 3 bases for J; bases not matched to a gene: 9. The germline CDR1 and CDR2 sequences are MDHEN and SYDVKM. The CDR3 sequence is 16 residues long. CDR3 sequence reads: CASSYPSSGNYNEQFF. Here the CDR3 DNA reads TGTGCCAGCAGCTACCCATCTAGCGGGAACTACAATGAGCAGTTCTTC.

J is TRBJ2-7 and V is TRBV27; TRBD2 matches at 7 bases. The CDR3 is made up of 15 amino acids. CDR1 and CDR2 from the germline V gene are MNHEY and SMNVEV (reference sequence). The V gene end was trimmed by 6 bases and the J gene end by 4 bases; junction bases not matched to a gene: 12. The CDR3: CASRTLGLAEYEQYF. CDR3 DNA sequence: TGTGCCAGCAGAACCCTAGGCCTAGCGGAGTACGAGCAGTACTTC.

The V and J genes are TRBV18 and TRBJ1-2; tentatively, D is TRBD1 (6 bases). V gave up 1 base and J gave up 6 bases, with 12 bases separating them. CDR1 KGHSH and CDR2 LQKENI come from the germline V gene. The CDR3 totals 14 residues. CDR3 region: CASSPLIRTDGYTF. The CDR3 region has the DNA TGTGCCAGCTCACCACTGATAAGGACAGATGGCTACACCTTC.

This clonotype has ten or more counts. The chain couples TRBV5-1 to TRBJ2-1, with D possibly TRBD2 on 7 matching bases. The CDR3 is 16 amino acids. V lost 4 bases and J 3 bases, leaving 17 bases between the germline ends. Germline CDR1 SGHRS, CDR2 YFSETQ. CDR3 DNA: TGCGCCAGCAGCCCCGGGGGGCTAGCGAGCTACAATGAGCAGTTCTTC. The encoded protein is CASSPGGLASYNEQFF. Combining the CDR3 with reference TRBV5-1 and TRBJ2-1 gives the whole variable domain KAGVTQTPRYLIKTRGQQVTLSCSPISGHRSVSWYQQTPGQGLQFLFEYFSETQRNKGNFPGRFSGRQFSNSRSEMNVSTLELGDSALYLCASSPGGLASYNEQFFGPGTRLTVL.

The V call is TRBV18, the J call TRBJ1-1, with 7 nucleotides matching TRBD1. Looked up from germline, CDR1 is KGHSH and CDR2 is LQKENI. Trimming at V came to 4 bases and at J to 1 base, leaving 3 bases not matched to a gene. CDR3 length: 14 amino acids. The CDR3 nucleotides are TGTGCCAGCTCACTACAGGGGAAGAACACTGAAGCTTTCTTT. This encodes CASSLQGKNTEAFF.

This clonotype turned up a few times. The CDR3 spells CASSQDPSDQGGTDTQYF. The DNA of the CDR3 is TGTGCCAGCAGCCAAGATCCGAGCGATCAAGGGGGTACAGATACGCAGTATTTT. The chain has TRBV4-2 and TRBJ2-3; TRBD1 is a possible D gene (6 bases). The ends were cut back, 0 bases at V and 3 bases at J, with 19 bases in the middle. The germline gives CDR1 LGHNA, CDR2 YNFKEQ. This CDR3 is built from 18 residues.

The rearrangement uses TRBV7-6 and TRBJ2-7, with D perhaps being TRBD1 or TRBD2 (5 bases each). The ends were cut back, 3 bases at V and 2 bases at J, with 11 bases in the middle. The germline V gene encodes CDR1 SGHVS and CDR2 FNYEAQ. The CDR3 runs to 14 residues. CDR3 region: CASSFRDGAYEQYF. The CDR3, as DNA: TGTGCCAGCAGCTTCCGGGACGGCGCCTACGAGCAGTACTTC.

This clonotype showed up many times. This chain uses TRBV29-1 with TRBJ2-2, with D possibly being TRBD2 (6 bases). Germline V gene sequence: CDR1 SQVTM, CDR2 ANQGSEA. CDR3 size: 14 residues. V was shortened by 6 bases and J by 4 bases, with 15 bases between the two germline ends. Written as DNA, the CDR3 is TGCAGCGTGGGCGCTGCGCGGGGCACCGGGGAGCTGTTTTTT. As protein: CSVGAARGTGELFF.